This T cell receptor (beta chain) was captured by sequencing in a study of blood T cell repertoires in COVID-19 (dated by TCRdb to about 2020). Broadly, across the study: Samples from collaborators originated in the United States, Italy and Spain and spanned both the acute and convalescent phases of COVID-19. The material from the prospective study consisted of cDNA or gDNA derived from T cells, B-cell-depleted T cells, or PBMCs. Subjects who had been exposed to COVID-19, were actively infected with it, or had recovered from it provided the deeply sampled blood TCRbeta repertoires that made up the dataset. The repertoires were released in a freely available public database meant as a resource for research on the immune response to SARS-CoV-2. Samples were obtained from the ongoing ImmuneRACE study (first 160 participants) and from over 1,000 subjects provided by 6 global collaborators. The sample metadata nearly always contained a de-identified subject ID, COVID-19 status, age in years and sex. Where available, HLA class I and class II types were taken from metadata supplied by the sample provider and were not determined by assay-based typing. General study outcomes and caveats: The amount of clinical and demographic metadata varied by source and participant and was provided uncurated.

TCRbeta CDR3 regions were amplified from genomic DNA using the immunoSEQ Assay, a bias-controlled multiplex PCR. As for the original processing: The number of nucleated cells in each sample was estimated by amplification of reference gene primers within the assay. Sequence reads were collapsed and filtered to measure the absolute abundance of every unique TCRbeta CDR3 rearrangement. For each sample, productive Simpson clonality was calculated as the square root of Simpson's diversity index over productive rearrangements. Entries here come from immuneACCESS through TCRdb and include only in-frame sequences with V and J called. Some clones fail to appear in such tables; in the studies checked, an unresolved V gene covers under half of the shortfall, and the cause of the remainder is unknown. Clone size and V and J calls were adopted from that table, with D and trimming inferred from the DNA. The sample table records tens of thousands of clones; approximately 90% of these occur just once. Of the sample, approximately 6% is held by the ten largest clones.

One collaborating source in Seattle enrolled patients while the patients were actively infected and followed the patients over time throughout the course of disease. Each collaborating institution followed its own protocols to collect whole blood in K2EDTA tubes. For TCRbeta analysis, collaborators shipped samples as frozen whole blood, isolated PBMCs, or DNA extracted from either of those sample types. Reading the germline V gene gives CDR1 KGHSH and CDR2 LQKENI. The CDR3 has 14 amino acids, counting the end cysteine and phenylalanine. The CDR3 DNA has 42 bases and is translated from base 1. Relative to germline, V is missing 3 bases and J is missing 0 bases, with 2 bases of the junction outside any gene match. As to this clone: Its antigen has not been determined. Base qualities are not at hand, and no much larger clone is one base apart.

The source material was peripheral blood. The sequence was obtained from a woman aged 55-75 years with COVID-19, enrolled during active disease. The rearrangement combines TRBV18 with TRBJ2-7, with 7 junctional bases fitting TRBD2. The CDR3 sequence is CASSPLAASYEQYF. The DNA is as follows: TGTGCCAGCTCACCCCTAGCGGCCTCCTACGAGCAGTACTTC.